The rows below give T cell receptor beta chains drawn from one sample of a study of T cell responses to AZD1222 COVID-19 vaccine. The data were produced by immunoSEQ multiplex PCR, yet TCRdb's version contains in-frame clones alone and is incomplete. The sample shows 120,000 or so clones, approximately 91% of them seen only once. The material sequenced was peripheral blood, taken on day 0 of AZD1222 vaccination. The receptors shown here come from an adult in good health. The CDR3 runs from the conserved cysteine through the conserved F or W. A D gene is named only where the DNA matches it firmly.

v_gene: TRBV7-8; d_gene: -; CDR3aa: CASSPSPRFTTQFF
v_gene: TRBV10-3; d_gene: -; CDR3aa: CAISESAASPEAFF
v_gene: TRBV15; d_gene: -; CDR3aa: CATSRDQGYETQYF
v_gene: TRBV11-2; d_gene: -; CDR3aa: CASSLATGSGEQYF
v_gene: TRBV6-5; d_gene: -; CDR3aa: CASSFRDTYEQYF
v_gene: TRBV7-2; d_gene: -; CDR3aa: CASSLAYLNEQFF
v_gene: TRBV4-2; d_gene: TRBD2; CDR3aa: CASSQGGSRPRGDTQYF
v_gene: TRBV19; d_gene: TRBD2; CDR3aa: CASKRLAGEDGRSYNEQFF
v_gene: TRBV12-5; d_gene: TRBD2; CDR3aa: CASALLGNAGGQETQYF
v_gene: TRBV30; d_gene: TRBD1; CDR3aa: CASPTGYGYTF
v_gene: TRBV9; d_gene: -; CDR3aa: CASSVDGQQGGYTF
v_gene: TRBV19; d_gene: TRBD1; CDR3aa: CASRGTGGSGELFF
v_gene: TRBV10-3; d_gene: -; CDR3aa: CAISEAYEQYF
v_gene: TRBV19; d_gene: TRBD1; CDR3aa: CASSIVIGQGADIQYF
v_gene: TRBV5-1; d_gene: TRBD1; CDR3aa: CASSPLTGALYEQYF
v_gene: TRBV9; d_gene: -; CDR3aa: CASSSDPSDEQFF
v_gene: TRBV6-1; d_gene: -; CDR3aa: CASSEPQGTTEAFF
v_gene: TRBV4-2; d_gene: TRBD2; CDR3aa: CASSQDSAGTYNEQFF
v_gene: TRBV5-1; d_gene: TRBD1; CDR3aa: CASSWTGENSGNTIYF
v_gene: TRBV4-2; d_gene: -; CDR3aa: CASSQEEAGSQPQHF
v_gene: TRBV27; d_gene: -; CDR3aa: CASRRARMNTEAFF
v_gene: TRBV5-1; d_gene: -; CDR3aa: CASSWQGERNTEAFF
v_gene: TRBV10-3; d_gene: -; CDR3aa: CAISEAGYGYTF
v_gene: TRBV6-2/TRBV6-3; d_gene: TRBD1; CDR3aa: CASSYSTGTGGYTF
v_gene: TRBV2; d_gene: TRBD1; CDR3aa: CASNLGGISYEQYF
v_gene: TRBV9; d_gene: -; CDR3aa: CASSPPMVGGTWGGYTF
v_gene: TRBV28; d_gene: -; CDR3aa: CASRGPVEQRSNYGYTF
v_gene: TRBV5-1; d_gene: -; CDR3aa: CASSSLGRSGANVLTF
v_gene: TRBV11-3; d_gene: TRBD2; CDR3aa: CASSLEAGGQNEQFF
v_gene: TRBV5-1; d_gene: TRBD2; CDR3aa: CASSPGVAGGLAKNIQYF
v_gene: TRBV11-2; d_gene: TRBD1; CDR3aa: CASSLNPGQGNYNEQFF
v_gene: TRBV12-3/TRBV12-4; d_gene: -; CDR3aa: CASSFQGRSEAFF
v_gene: TRBV5-1; d_gene: -; CDR3aa: CASSPQGEGTQYF
v_gene: TRBV19; d_gene: TRBD2; CDR3aa: CASSITGGGFEQYF
v_gene: TRBV4-2; d_gene: -; CDR3aa: CASSPRDHSYNEQFF
v_gene: TRBV7-9; d_gene: -; CDR3aa: CASSLGGHSPTEAFF